What follows is one T cell receptor (beta chain) and its context. Original processing methods: The assay estimated nucleated cells by amplifying reference gene primers. Produced via immunoSEQ multiplex PCR; TCRdb's table is partial and in-frame only. The DNA gave D and trimming, while V, J and clone size come from that table. The sample carries a few hundred thousand clones, roughly 85% recorded once. The V end lost 6 bases, the J end lost 7 bases, and 19 bases lay between the germline ends. The CDR3 covers 15 residues. CDR1 is KGHSH and CDR2 is LQKENI in the germline V gene. This sample is drawn from a study of blood T cell repertoires in COVID-19. Study background: COVID-19 samples from acute and convalescent phases originated in the United States, Italy and Spain. T cells, B-cell-depleted T cells, or PBMCs provided the cDNA or gDNA that served as material.

This chain joins TRBV18 and TRBJ2-1; a possible D gene is TRBD1 (6 bases). The sequenced material came from peripheral blood. This clonotype originated in a woman younger than 30 with acute or convalescent COVID-19. The CDR3 loop is CASSLRGGTGNEQFF. The CDR3 DNA follows: TGTGCCAGCTCCCTCCGGGGCGGAACAGGGAATGAGCAGTTCTTC.